This entry features one TCR beta chain sequence. Its antigen is unknown. These data belong to a study of T-cell reconstitution after alpha-beta-depleted transplantation in children. General study results and limits: Surviving recipient T cells and thymic progenitors underlay high day-60 TCRbeta diversity in some patients.

V was cut by 2 bases and J by 3 bases, with 8 bases left in between. This CDR3 region has 13 residues. Germline lookup yields CDR1 DFQATT and CDR2 SNEGSKA (reference sequence). Unique molecular identifiers were incorporated during preparation of the TCRbeta library. TCRdb used MiXCR to reprocess the PCR reads, holding one entry per CDR3 protein. The data contain 150,000 to 250,000 distinct CDR3 sequences, around 5.9% of them singletons. The source is a girl under three years old with combined immunodeficiency, due to receive a stem cell transplant. This chain links TRBV20-1 with TRBJ2-4, with D perhaps assigned TRBD1 or TRBD2 (5 bases each). Source: PBMCs, taken before TCRalphabeta/CD19-depleted stem cell transplant. The CDR3 coding sequence is TGCAGTGCTAGATGGGGGAACAAAAACATTCAGTACTTC. Translating gives CSARWGNKNIQYF.